The 29 T cell receptor beta chains in this list originate from one sample, sequenced in a study of blood T cells in healthy people across ages. A second PCR of 7 to 11 cycles used a sample-barcoded 5' primer and a J-beta primer mix. TCRdb called the 5' RACE reads again in MiXCR, with one record for every CDR3 protein. The sample lists about a million distinct CDR3 sequences, roughly 51% occurring once. The sequencing input was blood. The receptors stem from a woman aged 55-70 years in good health.

Details on this clonotype: At one boundary the junction diverges from the germline segment, which might be a read error. The J gene is TRBJ2-1, the V gene TRBV12-3 or TRBV12-4, with D hard to call. The end of the DNA fits TRBJ2-7 better, so the J call may be wrong. The CDR3 covers 14 residues. The CDR3: CASSLLITYNEQYF. CDR3 nucleotides: TGTGCTAGCAGTTTGCTAATCACCTACAATGAGCAGTACTTC.

This clonotype was seen repeatedly, ten times or more. The rearrangement uses TRBV5-6 and TRBJ2-5; D might be TRBD1 or TRBD2, each matching 5 bases. Deletions cut 4 bases from V and 1 base from J, with 17 bases between. The CDR3 spans 16 residues. From germline, CDR1 is SGHDT and CDR2 YYEEEE. The CDR3 loop reads CASSALRDGFQETQYF. CDR3 sequence (DNA): TGTGCCAGCAGCGCCCTACGGGACGGATTCCAAGAGACCCAGTACTTC.

V is TRBV4-3 and J is TRBJ2-3; TRBD2 matches at 9 bases. Germline V CDR1 and CDR2: LGHNA, YSLEER. Germline trimming cut 4 bases from V and 4 bases from J; bases unmatched to any gene: 6. The CDR3 spans 15 residues. The CDR3 reads CASSLQREAADTQYF. The DNA for the CDR3 is TGCGCCAGCAGCCTCCAGCGGGAGGCGGCAGATACGCAGTATTTT.

This chain joins TRBV6-6 and TRBJ2-1; D assignment may be TRBD1 or TRBD2 (7 bases each). V dropped 7 bases and J dropped 4 bases, with 17 bases sitting between them. There are 15 residues in the CDR3. Germline V gives CDR1 MNHNY, CDR2 SVGAGI (reference sequence). This chain's CDR3 is CASIKGGTDYNEQFF. As DNA, the CDR3 is TGTGCCAGCATCAAGGGGGGGACAGATTACAATGAGCAGTTCTTC.

The rearrangement links TRBV7-2 to TRBJ2-2; 8 bases agree with TRBD1. CDR1 is SGHTA, CDR2 FQGNSA, per germline. With V trimmed by 4 bases and J by 4 bases, 5 bases remained unmatched. CDR3 length equals 15 residues. CDR3 coding DNA: TGTGCCAGCAGCTGGACAGGGCACTCCACCGGGGAGCTGTTTTTT. This codes for CASSWTGHSTGELFF.

This chain joins TRBV3-1 and TRBJ2-7, with a weak D call TRBD2 (7 bases). The germline CDR1 and CDR2 sequences are LGHDT and YNNKEL (reference sequence). The CDR3 runs to 15 residues. The V end lost 5 bases, the J end lost 3 bases, and 17 bases lay between the germline ends. CDR3 DNA sequence: TGTGCCAGCAGCTTGGGGGCGGGAGACGTCTACGAGCAGTACTTC. Translated: CASSLGAGDVYEQYF.

The chain employs TRBV30 and TRBJ1-6; D remains unclear. Germline loops: CDR1 GTSNPN, CDR2 SVGIG (reference sequence). The CDR3 is 14 residues long. Trimming took off 0 bases at V and 4 bases at J, with 7 bases between the two ends. Here the CDR3 DNA reads TGTGCCTGGAGTGTATTCGGGTATAATTCACCCCTCCACTTT. Translation: CAWSVFGYNSPLHF. Drawing the rest from reference TRBV30 and TRBJ1-6, the complete variable domain is SQTIHQWPATLVQPVGSPLSLECTVEGTSNPNLYWYRQAAGRGLQLLFYSVGIGQISSEVPQNLSASRPQDRQFILSSKKLLLSDSGFYLCAWSVFGYNSPLHFGNGTRLTVT.

The chain carries TRBV5-1 and TRBJ2-7; D is ambiguous. The V gene lost 2 bases and the J gene lost 3 bases, with 12 bases spanning the gap. CDR3 size: 14 residues. Germline V gene sequence: CDR1 SGHRS, CDR2 YFSETQ. CDR3 in amino acids: CASSLGLDFYEQYF. Here the CDR3 DNA reads TGCGCCAGCAGCTTAGGGTTGGATTTCTACGAGCAGTACTTC.

This clonotype occurred a few times. V usage is TRBV20-1 and J usage is TRBJ1-1; D gene uncertain. Germline V CDR1 and CDR2: DFQATT, SNEGSKA (reference sequence). V was trimmed by 3 bases and J by 6 bases, leaving 11 bases between them. The CDR3 consists of 12 residues. CDR3 amino acids: CSARGSRAEAFF. The CDR3 DNA is TGCAGTGCTAGGGGCAGTCGTGCTGAAGCTTTCTTT.

This chain connects TRBV6-2 or TRBV6-3 to TRBJ2-2; unclear D gene. CDR1 is MNHEY, CDR2 SVGEGT, per germline. The V end was cut by 5 bases, the J end by 5 bases, with 12 bases between. CDR3 length: 14 residues. The CDR3 nucleotides are TGTGCCAGCAGTCTCATCCCTGGGACCGGGGAGCTGTTTTTT. Protein product: CASSLIPGTGELFF.

This clonotype was picked up a small number of times. This chain links TRBV29-1 with TRBJ2-7; 13 bases are a match to TRBD2. The trim removed 4 bases at V and 0 bases at J, leaving 9 bases unmatched. The CDR3 consists of 17 residues. CDR1 SQVTM and CDR2 ANQGSEA come from the germline V gene. The CDR3 DNA is TGCAGCGTTGGGGGAGGGACTAGCGGGATTTCCTCCTACGAGCAGTACTTC. Encoded protein: CSVGGGTSGISSYEQYF.

CDR3 in DNA: TGTGCCAGCAGCCGAAAACCCTCAACAGGGCGGGAAACTGAAGCTTTCTTT. Protein sequence: CASSRKPSTGRETEAFF. The V call is TRBV3-1, the J call TRBJ1-1; possibly TRBD1 for D (6 bases). This CDR3 has 17 amino acids. Germline V gene data show CDR1 as LGHDT and CDR2 as YNNKEL (reference sequence). With 4 bases removed from V and 5 bases from J, the gap between germline ends came to 23 bases.

The chain couples TRBV9 to TRBJ2-1; 11 positions agree with TRBD2. This CDR3 region has 16 residues. V lost 2 bases, J lost 6 bases, and 7 bases stayed unmatched. CDR1 is SGDLS, CDR2 YYNGEE, per germline. The CDR3 here is CASSVTGTSGLNEQFF. The CDR3 coding sequence is TGTGCCAGCAGCGTGACCGGGACTAGCGGCCTCAATGAGCAGTTCTTC.

The chain employs TRBV24-1 and TRBJ2-5; D assignment may be TRBD1 or TRBD2 (5 bases each). The ends were cut back, 9 bases at V and 2 bases at J, with 12 bases in the middle. The V gene's germline CDR1 is KGHDR and CDR2 SFDVKD. The CDR3 consists of 13 residues. The CDR3 DNA follows: TGTGCCACCGCCGGGACGGCACAAGAGACCCAGTACTTC. It translates to CATAGTAQETQYF.

Only a few counts were recorded for this clonotype. The chain recombines TRBV10-3 with TRBJ2-3; D gene unclear. Trimming removed 0 bases at V and 1 base at J, with 5 bases between. Germline values: CDR1 ENHRY, CDR2 SYGVKD. The CDR3 consists of 14 residues. CDR3 DNA sequence: TGTGCCATCAGTGAGTCGAGCGGCACAGATACGCAGTATTTT. Translated, it gives CAISESSGTDTQYF.

The chain recombines TRBV20-1 with TRBJ1-4; D not resolved. Germline CDR1 reads DFQATT; CDR2 reads SNEGSKA (reference sequence). Trimming cost V 2 bases and J 4 bases, with 8 bases left between them. The CDR3 covers 13 residues. The CDR3 nucleotides read TGCAGTGCTAGAAGGCACCTTAATGAAAAACTGTTTTTT. Protein: CSARRHLNEKLFF.

In nucleotides, the CDR3 is TGCGCCAGCAGCCCGTCAAAATTAGCGGGAGGGAAAGAGACCCAGTACTTC. Amino acids: CASSPSKLAGGKETQYF. The chain recombines TRBV4-1 with TRBJ2-5, with 11 nucleotides matching TRBD2. CDR3 size: 17 residues. V gave up 4 bases and J gave up 3 bases; unmatched junction bases: 10. Germline lookup yields CDR1 MGHRA and CDR2 YSYEKL.

This chain links TRBV5-1 with TRBJ2-7; no firm D call. Germline CDR1 and CDR2: SGHRS and YFSETQ. Trimming left V 0 bases short and J 0 bases short, with 7 bases between. The CDR3 extends over 14 amino acids. CDR3 amino acids: CASSLDPNSYEQYF. CDR3 DNA: TGCGCCAGCAGCTTGGATCCTAACTCCTACGAGCAGTACTTC.

This clonotype showed up just a few times. The rearrangement links TRBV20-1 to TRBJ2-7; 7 bases match TRBD1. The J call may not be correct, given that the DNA end is closer to TRBJ2-5. This CDR3 region has 13 residues. Germline CDR1 reads DFQATT; CDR2 reads SNEGSKA (reference sequence). CDR3 DNA: TGCAGTGCTGGTCCGAGACAGGGTGAGACCCAGTACTTC. Amino acid sequence: CSAGPRQGETQYF.

The chain recombines TRBV5-1 with TRBJ2-5; D is unresolved. The V end was cut by 0 bases, the J end by 3 bases, with 9 bases between. CDR1 and CDR2 from the germline V gene are SGHRS and YFSETQ. The CDR3 is 14 residues long. CDR3: CASSLGWRKETQYF. The CDR3 nucleotides read TGCGCCAGCAGCTTGGGGTGGCGAAAAGAGACCCAGTACTTC. Looking up the rest from reference TRBV5-1 and TRBJ2-5 gives the full variable domain: KAGVTQTPRYLIKTRGQQVTLSCSPISGHRSVSWYQQTPGQGLQFLFEYFSETQRNKGNFPGRFSGRQFSNSRSEMNVSTLELGDSALYLCASSLGWRKETQYFGPGTRLLVL.

V gene TRBV20-1 combines with J gene TRBJ2-1; 8 bases match TRBD1. Germline CDR1 is DFQATT and CDR2 is SNEGSKA (reference sequence). The CDR3 is 15 amino acids. The V segment lost 5 bases and the J segment 1 base; nucleotides outside the gene matches: 7. The CDR3 here is CSAANRGMSYNEQFF. The CDR3 coding sequence is TGCAGTGCTGCGAACAGGGGGATGTCCTACAATGAGCAGTTCTTC.

The rearrangement joins TRBV24-1 to TRBJ2-4; D uncertain. Germline values: CDR1 KGHDR, CDR2 SFDVKD. CDR3 length equals 13 residues. V lost 5 bases, J lost 6 bases, and 10 bases lay in between. CDR3 in DNA: TGTGCCACCAGTGGAAGGAGTGGAAACATTCAGTACTTC. It specifies CATSGRSGNIQYF.

The chain couples TRBV20-1 to TRBJ2-1; weak D call: TRBD2 (5 bases). With 1 base removed from V and 8 bases from J, the gap between germline ends came to 12 bases. The CDR3 loop spans 13 amino acids. Per the germline V gene, CDR1 is DFQATT and CDR2 is SNEGSKA (reference sequence). CDR3 nucleotide sequence: TGCAGTGCTAGAGGAGGAGGACGGTATGAGCAGTTCTTC. Translating it yields CSARGGGRYEQFF.

The V gene is TRBV21-1, the J gene TRBJ2-3. TRBV21-1 is reported as a pseudogene. This CDR3 has 11 amino acids. CDR3 in amino acids: CANSRGDTQYF. The CDR3 DNA is TGTGCCAACTCTAGAGGAGATACGCAGTATTTT.

V is TRBV6-1 and J is TRBJ2-3; TRBD2 agrees at 13 bases. The length of the CDR3 is 16 residues. The V and J ends lost 6 bases and 2 bases, in that order; junction bases with no gene match: 5. CDR1 and CDR2 from the germline V gene are MNHNS and SASEGT. CDR3 protein: CASRGLAGPLTDTQYF. The DNA of the CDR3 is TGTGCCAGCAGGGGACTAGCGGGACCCCTCACAGATACGCAGTATTTT.

The V call is TRBV30, the J call TRBJ2-5; 10 bases match TRBD2. The J call is uncertain, as TRBJ2-7 better fits the DNA end. Germline assignment: CDR1 GTSNPN and CDR2 SVGIG (reference sequence). The CDR3 has 13 amino acids. CDR3 loop: CAWIAGGLYEQYF. The CDR3 bases are TGTGCCTGGATAGCGGGAGGCCTCTACGAGCAGTACTTC.

The chain links TRBV4-2 to TRBJ2-1; 10 bases align to TRBD2. The CDR3 contains 17 residues. Germline values: CDR1 LGHNA, CDR2 YNFKEQ. The V gene end was trimmed by 0 bases and the J gene end by 9 bases; junction bases not matched to a gene: 11. This chain's CDR3 is CASSQDFSTSGTGEQFF. The CDR3 DNA is TGTGCCAGCAGCCAAGATTTCTCCACTAGCGGGACGGGTGAGCAGTTCTTC.

This clonotype was counted between two and nine times. CDR3 in amino acids: CASRHSGAQEETQYF. DNA for the CDR3: TGCGCCAGCAGACATAGCGGGGCCCAGGAGGAGACCCAGTACTTC. V gene TRBV4-1 combines with J gene TRBJ2-5; 8 bases map to TRBD2. Per the germline V gene, CDR1 is MGHRA and CDR2 is YSYEKL. After removal of 6 bases from V and 5 bases from J, the junction contained 11 bases not matched to a gene. The CDR3 has 15 residues.

This clonotype was seen only once. The chain recombines TRBV5-1 with TRBJ2-3; TRBD1 agrees at 8 bases. The CDR3 is 15 amino acids. V lost 4 bases, J lost 3 bases, and 7 bases stayed unmatched. In germline, CDR1 is SGHRS, CDR2 YFSETQ. CDR3 loop: CASSKQGDRTDTQYF. Here the CDR3 DNA reads TGCGCCAGCAGCAAACAGGGGGATCGTACAGATACGCAGTATTTT.